The source of this T cell receptor beta chain is a study of T cells after yellow fever vaccination. For the study at large: Each low-cell-number fraction was prepared by means of SMART-Seq v4 Ultra Low Input. Notes on the study in general: Weaker in magnitude, the secondary response showed a faster peak on day 5 versus 15. In post-booster samples, most primary-vaccination clones reappeared (about 95% CD4, roughly 88% CD8). Within FACS-sorted repertoires, abundant clonotypes contaminating from the bulk population could be present.

TCRdb processed the 5' RACE reads anew with MiXCR; each CDR3 protein has one entry. The sample includes approximately 300,000 distinct CDR3 sequences, over 10% of them seen just once. This clonotype was detected a few times. Its antigen remains unidentified. Germline CDR1 is DFQATT and CDR2 is SNEGSKA (reference sequence). J lost 2 bases, V lost 1 base, and 7 bases had no gene match. The CDR3 totals 17 residues. Source: CD4+ T cells sorted from PBMCs, taken 45 days after the yellow fever booster vaccination. The chain couples TRBV20-1 to TRBJ2-1, with 11 nucleotides matching TRBD2. This sequence originates from a man between 25 and 39 years old who received the YFV17D yellow fever vaccine. The CDR3 bases are TGCAGTGCTAGAGGGATCCTAGCGGGAGGCACCTACAATGAGCAGTTCTTC. Amino acids: CSARGILAGGTYNEQFF.